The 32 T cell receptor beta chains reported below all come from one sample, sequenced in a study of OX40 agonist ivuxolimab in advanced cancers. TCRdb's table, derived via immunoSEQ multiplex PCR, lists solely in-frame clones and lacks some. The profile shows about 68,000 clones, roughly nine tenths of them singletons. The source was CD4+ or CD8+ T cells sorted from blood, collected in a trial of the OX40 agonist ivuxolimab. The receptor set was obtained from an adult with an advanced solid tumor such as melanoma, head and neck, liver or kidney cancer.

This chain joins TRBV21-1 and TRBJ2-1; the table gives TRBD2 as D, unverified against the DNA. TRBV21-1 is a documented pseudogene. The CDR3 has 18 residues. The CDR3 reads CASSKGGGSGLPYNEQFF. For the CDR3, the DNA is TGTGCCAGCAGCAAAGGAGGCGGGAGTGGACTCCCCTACAATGAGCAGTTCTTC.

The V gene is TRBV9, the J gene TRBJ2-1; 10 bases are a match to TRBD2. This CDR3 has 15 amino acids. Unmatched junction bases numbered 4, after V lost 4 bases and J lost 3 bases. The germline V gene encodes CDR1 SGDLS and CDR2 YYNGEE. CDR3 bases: TGTGCCAGCAGCCTTGGACTAGCGGACTACAATGAGCAGTTCTTC. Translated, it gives CASSLGLADYNEQFF.

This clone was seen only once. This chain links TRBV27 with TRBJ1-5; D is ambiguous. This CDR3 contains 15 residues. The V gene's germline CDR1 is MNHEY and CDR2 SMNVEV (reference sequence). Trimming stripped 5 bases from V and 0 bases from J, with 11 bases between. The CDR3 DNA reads TGTGCCAGCAGTCAAGGACTATCTAGCAATCAGCCCCAGCATTTT. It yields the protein CASSQGLSSNQPQHF.

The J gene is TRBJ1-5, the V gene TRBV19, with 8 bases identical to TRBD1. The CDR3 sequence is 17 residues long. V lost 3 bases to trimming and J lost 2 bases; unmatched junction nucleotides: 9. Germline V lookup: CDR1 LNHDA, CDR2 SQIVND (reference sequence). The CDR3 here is CASSIIQGATGNQPQHF. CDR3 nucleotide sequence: TGTGCCAGTAGTATTATTCAGGGGGCGACGGGCAATCAGCCCCAGCATTTT.

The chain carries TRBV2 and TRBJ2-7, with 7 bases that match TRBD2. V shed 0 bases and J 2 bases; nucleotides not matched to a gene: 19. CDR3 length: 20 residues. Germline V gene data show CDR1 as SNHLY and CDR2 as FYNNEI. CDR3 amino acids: CASSEASGPRGIAGTYEQYF. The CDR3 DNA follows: TGTGCCAGCAGTGAAGCTTCGGGACCGAGGGGAATAGCGGGCACCTACGAGCAGTACTTC.

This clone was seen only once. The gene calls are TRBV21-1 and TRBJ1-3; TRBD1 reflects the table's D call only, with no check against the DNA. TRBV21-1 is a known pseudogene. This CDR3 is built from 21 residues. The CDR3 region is CASRPGTGTEMRVPSGNTIYF. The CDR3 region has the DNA TGTGCCAGCCGCCCCGGGACCGGGACAGAAATGCGCGTCCCCTCTGGAAACACCATATATTTT.

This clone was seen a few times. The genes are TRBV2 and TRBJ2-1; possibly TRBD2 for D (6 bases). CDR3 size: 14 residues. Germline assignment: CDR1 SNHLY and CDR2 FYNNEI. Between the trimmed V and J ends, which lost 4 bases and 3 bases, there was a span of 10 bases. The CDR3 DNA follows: TGTGCCAGCAGTGCCGCGCGGGGCTACAATGAGCAGTTCTTC. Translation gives CASSAARGYNEQFF.

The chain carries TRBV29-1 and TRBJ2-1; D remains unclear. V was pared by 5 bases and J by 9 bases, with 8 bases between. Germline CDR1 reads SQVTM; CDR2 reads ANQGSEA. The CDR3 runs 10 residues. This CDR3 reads CSVPWGEQFF. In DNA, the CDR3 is TGCAGCGTTCCCTGGGGTGAGCAGTTCTTC.

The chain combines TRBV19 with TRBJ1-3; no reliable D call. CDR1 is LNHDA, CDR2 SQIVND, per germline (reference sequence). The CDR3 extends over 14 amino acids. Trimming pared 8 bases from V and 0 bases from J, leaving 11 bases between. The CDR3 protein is CASLGPYSGNTIYF. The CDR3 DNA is TGTGCCAGTCTTGGACCTTACTCTGGAAACACCATATATTTT.

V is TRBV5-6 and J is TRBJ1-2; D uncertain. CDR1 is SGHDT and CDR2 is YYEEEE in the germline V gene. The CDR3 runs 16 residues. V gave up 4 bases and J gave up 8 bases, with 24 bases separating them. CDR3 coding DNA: TGTGCCAGCAGCACATACCGGACGGCAGCACCGGGGGGCTACACCTTC. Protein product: CASSTYRTAAPGGYTF.

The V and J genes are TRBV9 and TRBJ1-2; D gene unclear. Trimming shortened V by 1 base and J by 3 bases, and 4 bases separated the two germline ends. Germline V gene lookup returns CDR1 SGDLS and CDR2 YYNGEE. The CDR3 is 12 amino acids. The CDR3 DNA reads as TGTGCCAGCAGCGTATTTGACTATGGCTACACCTTC. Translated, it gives CASSVFDYGYTF.

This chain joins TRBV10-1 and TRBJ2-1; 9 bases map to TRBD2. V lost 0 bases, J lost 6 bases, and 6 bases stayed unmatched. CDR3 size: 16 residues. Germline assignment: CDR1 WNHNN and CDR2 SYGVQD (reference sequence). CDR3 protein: CASSESRAGGINEQFF. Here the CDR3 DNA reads TGCGCCAGCAGTGAGTCGAGAGCGGGAGGAATCAATGAGCAGTTCTTC.

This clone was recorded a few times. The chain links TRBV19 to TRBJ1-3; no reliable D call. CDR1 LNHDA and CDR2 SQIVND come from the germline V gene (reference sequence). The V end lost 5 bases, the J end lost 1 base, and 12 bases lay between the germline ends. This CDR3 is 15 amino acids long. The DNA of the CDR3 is TGTGCCAGTAGTTGGGGAGCCTCTTCTGGAAACACCATATATTTT. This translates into CASSWGASSGNTIYF.

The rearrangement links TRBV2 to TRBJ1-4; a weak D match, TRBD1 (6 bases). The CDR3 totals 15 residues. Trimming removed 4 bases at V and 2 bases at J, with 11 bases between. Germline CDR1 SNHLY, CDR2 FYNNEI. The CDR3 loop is CASSVSGGTNEKLFF. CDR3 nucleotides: TGTGCCAGCAGTGTGTCGGGGGGCACTAATGAAAAACTGTTTTTT.

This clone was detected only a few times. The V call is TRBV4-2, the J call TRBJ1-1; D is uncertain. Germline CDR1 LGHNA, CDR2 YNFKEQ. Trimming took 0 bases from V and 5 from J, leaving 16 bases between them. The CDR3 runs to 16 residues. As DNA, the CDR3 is TGTGCCAGCAGCCAAGATAGCGGAGGAAGTGGGACTGAAGCTTTCTTT. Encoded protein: CASSQDSGGSGTEAFF.

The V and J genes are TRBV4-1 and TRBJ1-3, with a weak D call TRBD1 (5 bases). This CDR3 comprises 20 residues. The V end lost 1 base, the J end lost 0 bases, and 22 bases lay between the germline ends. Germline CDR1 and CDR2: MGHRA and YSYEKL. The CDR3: CASSQAGTATASNSGNTIYF. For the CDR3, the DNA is TGCGCCAGCAGCCAAGCCGGGACGGCAACCGCCTCCAACTCTGGAAACACCATATATTTT.

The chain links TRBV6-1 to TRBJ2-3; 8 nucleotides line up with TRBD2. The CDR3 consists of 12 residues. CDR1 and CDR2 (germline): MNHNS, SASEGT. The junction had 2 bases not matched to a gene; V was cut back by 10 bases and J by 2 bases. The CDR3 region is CAISGITDTQYF. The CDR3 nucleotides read TGTGCCATTAGCGGGATCACAGATACGCAGTATTTT.

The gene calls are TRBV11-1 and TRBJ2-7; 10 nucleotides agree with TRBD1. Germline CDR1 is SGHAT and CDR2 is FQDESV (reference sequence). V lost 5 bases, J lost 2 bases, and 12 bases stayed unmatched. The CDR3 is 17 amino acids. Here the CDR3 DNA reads TGTGCCAGCAGCACCTCCGGGACAGGGGTCAGTACCTACGAGCAGTACTTC. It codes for CASSTSGTGVSTYEQYF.

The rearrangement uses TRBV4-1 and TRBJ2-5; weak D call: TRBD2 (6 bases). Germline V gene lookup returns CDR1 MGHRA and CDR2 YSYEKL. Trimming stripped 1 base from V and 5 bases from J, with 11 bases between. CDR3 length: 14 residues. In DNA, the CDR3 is TGCGCCAGCAGCCAAGTCACTAGCTTTGAGACCCAGTACTTC. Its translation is CASSQVTSFETQYF.

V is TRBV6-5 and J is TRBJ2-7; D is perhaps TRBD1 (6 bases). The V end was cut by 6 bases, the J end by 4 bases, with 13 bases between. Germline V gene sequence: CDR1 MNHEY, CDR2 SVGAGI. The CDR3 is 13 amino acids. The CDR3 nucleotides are TGTGCCAGCAGAGCCACAGGGAATTACGAGCAGTACTTC. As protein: CASRATGNYEQYF.

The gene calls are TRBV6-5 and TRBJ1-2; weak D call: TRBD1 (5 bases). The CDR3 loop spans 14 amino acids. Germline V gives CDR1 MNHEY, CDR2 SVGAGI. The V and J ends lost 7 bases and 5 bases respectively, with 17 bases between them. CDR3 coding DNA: TGTGCCAGCACCCCGACAGCCCAAGTTTATGGCTACACCTTC. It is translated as CASTPTAQVYGYTF.

The chain's CDR3 is CASSPGRGANVLTF. Here the CDR3 DNA reads TGTGCCAGCAGCCCCGGTAGAGGGGCCAACGTCCTGACTTTC. The V gene is TRBV11-2, the J gene TRBJ2-6; D remains unclear. This CDR3 has 14 amino acids. Trimming took 5 bases from V and 4 from J, leaving 9 bases between them. Germline assignment: CDR1 SGHAT and CDR2 FQNNGV.

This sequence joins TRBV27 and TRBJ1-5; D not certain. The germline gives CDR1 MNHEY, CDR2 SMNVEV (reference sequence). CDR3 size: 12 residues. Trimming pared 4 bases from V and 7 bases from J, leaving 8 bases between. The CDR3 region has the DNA TGTGCCAGCAGTTCAAGAAGCCAGCCCCAGCATTTT. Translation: CASSSRSQPQHF.

CDR3 residues: CASSLGGGPAPYNEQFF. The DNA for the CDR3 is TGTGCCAGCAGCTTGGGTGGTGGGCCGGCCCCCTACAATGAGCAGTTCTTC. The chain joins TRBV5-8 to TRBJ2-1; D is ambiguous. CDR3 length: 17 amino acids. The V gene lost 0 bases and the J gene lost 2 bases, with 15 bases spanning the gap. The V gene's germline CDR1 is SGHTS and CDR2 YDEGEE.

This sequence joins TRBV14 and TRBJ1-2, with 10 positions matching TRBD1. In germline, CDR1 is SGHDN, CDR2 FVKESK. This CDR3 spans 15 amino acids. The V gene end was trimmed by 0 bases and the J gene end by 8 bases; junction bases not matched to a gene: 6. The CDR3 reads CASSQDRTGQGGYTF. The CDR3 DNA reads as TGTGCCAGCAGCCAAGATCGTACGGGACAGGGGGGCTACACCTTC.

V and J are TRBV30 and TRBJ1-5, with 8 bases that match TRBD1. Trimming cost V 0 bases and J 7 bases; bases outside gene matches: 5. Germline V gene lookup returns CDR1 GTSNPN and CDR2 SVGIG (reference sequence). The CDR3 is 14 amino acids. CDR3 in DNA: TGTGCCTGGAGTGTAGGACAGGGAGGGCAGCCCCAGCATTTT. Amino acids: CAWSVGQGGQPQHF.

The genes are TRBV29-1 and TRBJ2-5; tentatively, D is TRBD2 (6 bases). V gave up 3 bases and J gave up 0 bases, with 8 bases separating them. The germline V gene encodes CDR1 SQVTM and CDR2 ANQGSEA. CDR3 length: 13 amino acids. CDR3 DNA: TGCAGCGTTGAGGGGGGACACCAAGAGACCCAGTACTTC. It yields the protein CSVEGGHQETQYF.

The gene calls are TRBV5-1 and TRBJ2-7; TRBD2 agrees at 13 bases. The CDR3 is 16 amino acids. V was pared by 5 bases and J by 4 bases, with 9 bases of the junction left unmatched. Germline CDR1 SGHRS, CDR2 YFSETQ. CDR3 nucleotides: TGCGCCAGCAGATTATACGGGACTAGCGGGGATTACGAGCAGTACTTC. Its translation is CASRLYGTSGDYEQYF. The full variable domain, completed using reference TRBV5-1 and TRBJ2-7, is KAGVTQTPRYLIKTRGQQVTLSCSPISGHRSVSWYQQTPGQGLQFLFEYFSETQRNKGNFPGRFSGRQFSNSRSEMNVSTLELGDSALYLCASRLYGTSGDYEQYFGPGTRLTVT.

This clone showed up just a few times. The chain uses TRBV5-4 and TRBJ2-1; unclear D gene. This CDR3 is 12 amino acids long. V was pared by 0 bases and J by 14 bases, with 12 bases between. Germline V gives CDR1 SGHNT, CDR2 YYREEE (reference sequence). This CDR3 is CASSLESTTKFF. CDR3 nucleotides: TGTGCCAGCAGCTTGGAATCGACAACGAAGTTCTTC. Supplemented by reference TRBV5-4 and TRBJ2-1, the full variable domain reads ETGVTQSPTHLIKTRGQQVTLRCSSQSGHNTVSWYQQALGQGPQFIFQYYREEENGRGNFPPRFSGLQFPNYSSELNVNALELDDSALYLCASSLESTTKFFGPGTRLTVL.

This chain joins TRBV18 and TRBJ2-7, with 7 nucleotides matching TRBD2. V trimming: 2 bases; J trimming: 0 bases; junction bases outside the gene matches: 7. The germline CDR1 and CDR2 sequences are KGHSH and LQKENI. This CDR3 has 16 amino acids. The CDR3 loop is CASSPGLAEYSYEQYF. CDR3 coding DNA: TGTGCCAGCTCACCAGGGCTAGCGGAGTACTCCTACGAGCAGTACTTC.

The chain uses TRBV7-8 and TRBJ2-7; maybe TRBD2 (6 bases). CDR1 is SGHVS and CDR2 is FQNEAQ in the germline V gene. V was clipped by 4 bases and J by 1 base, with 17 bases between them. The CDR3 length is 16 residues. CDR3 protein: CASSSKNGDWSYEQYF. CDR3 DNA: TGTGCCAGCAGCTCCAAAAATGGGGACTGGTCCTACGAGCAGTACTTC.

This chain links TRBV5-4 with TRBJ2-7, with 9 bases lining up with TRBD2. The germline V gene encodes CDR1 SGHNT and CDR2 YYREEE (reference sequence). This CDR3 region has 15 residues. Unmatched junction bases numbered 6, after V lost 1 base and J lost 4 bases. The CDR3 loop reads CASSLRGRARYEQYF. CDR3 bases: TGTGCCAGCAGCTTGCGCGGGAGGGCCAGGTACGAGCAGTACTTC.